This passage covers 29 T cell receptor beta chains from one sample sequenced in a study of beta chain features in type 1 diabetes. The investigators reverse transcribed all of the isolated RNA, so they sequenced expressed TCRB transcripts. The table came from immunoSEQ multiplex PCR; TCRdb's copy has only in-frame clones and leaves some out. The sample records about 900,000 clones, about a sixth being singletons. Specimen: naive CD4+ T cells from blood. The receptors shown here come from a woman younger than 35 in good health.

The V call is TRBV2, the J call TRBJ2-7; D is perhaps TRBD2 (6 bases). CDR3 length: 15 amino acids. V was shortened by 3 bases and J by 2 bases, with 14 bases between the two germline ends. From germline, CDR1 is SNHLY and CDR2 FYNNEI. CDR3 amino acids: CASSDTGSPPYEQYF. The CDR3 DNA sequence: TGTGCCAGCAGTGATACCGGGAGCCCTCCCTACGAGCAGTACTTC.

With regard to this clone: A clone one base away is much larger, so this may be a read error. Additional DNA sequences in this sample encode the identical CDR3. The V call is TRBV11-2, the J call TRBJ2-3; D is unclear. Trimming left V 1 base short and J 2 bases short, with 4 bases between. The CDR3 is 13 residues long. CDR1 is SGHAT and CDR2 is FQNNGV in the germline V gene. DNA for the CDR3: TGTGCCAGCAGCTTAGGGGTCACAGATACGCAGTATTTT. The encoded protein is CASSLGVTDTQYF.

This chain uses TRBV6-5 with TRBJ2-1, with a weak D call TRBD2 (6 bases). Trimming cost V 4 bases and J 0 bases, with 13 bases left between them. The CDR3 covers 16 residues. Germline V gene data show CDR1 as MNHEY and CDR2 as SVGAGI. In nucleotides, the CDR3 is TGTGCCAGCAGTTGGAGGGAAACTAGCTCCTACAATGAGCAGTTCTTC. Translating it yields CASSWRETSSYNEQFF.

This sequence joins TRBV28 and TRBJ2-1; TRBD2 matches at 8 bases. This CDR3 is built from 14 residues. With V trimmed by 11 bases and J by 1 base, 7 bases remained unmatched. Germline V gives CDR1 MDHEN, CDR2 SYDVKM. CDR3 sequence reads: CASGGPTSYNEQFF. For the CDR3, the DNA is TGTGCCTCGGGAGGGCCTACTTCCTACAATGAGCAGTTCTTC.

V usage is TRBV11-2 and J usage is TRBJ2-1; a possible D gene is TRBD2 (6 bases). The CDR3 is made up of 14 amino acids. The V end lost 4 bases, the J end lost 0 bases, and 7 bases lay between the germline ends. The germline V gene has CDR1 SGHAT and CDR2 FQNNGV. DNA of the CDR3: TGTGCCAGCAGCTCGACTAGCTCCTACAATGAGCAGTTCTTC. Its translation is CASSSTSSYNEQFF.

This clone has a handful of counts. The chain has TRBV7-9 and TRBJ1-4; D call uncertain. Looked up from germline, CDR1 is SEHNR and CDR2 is FQNEAQ (reference sequence). This CDR3 comprises 16 residues. V was trimmed by 4 bases and J by 1 base, leaving 13 bases between them. CDR3 DNA: TGTGCCAGCAGCTGGAATCGGGGAGGAACTAATGAAAAACTGTTTTTT. This encodes CASSWNRGGTNEKLFF.

This clone was observed a handful of times. The chain couples TRBV7-2 to TRBJ2-5; D might be TRBD1 (5 bases). The J call is doubtful: the DNA matches TRBJ2-7 better. Germline V gene lookup returns CDR1 SGHTA and CDR2 FQGNSA. The CDR3 has 13 residues. The CDR3 reads CASSLRQTYEQYF. Written as DNA, the CDR3 is TGTGCCAGCAGCTTACGACAGACCTACGAGCAGTACTTC.

This clone was detected a few times. V is TRBV5-4 and J is TRBJ1-2, with 9 bases aligning to TRBD1. CDR3 length: 18 residues. From germline, CDR1 is SGHNT and CDR2 YYREEE (reference sequence). Trimming cost V 6 bases and J 7 bases; bases outside gene matches: 22. The CDR3 is CASTPSPGQGPYRSGYTF. The DNA for the CDR3 is TGTGCCAGCACTCCGTCTCCGGGACAGGGCCCCTATCGCTCTGGCTACACCTTC.

The chain uses TRBV28 and TRBJ2-5; 8 bases match TRBD1. This CDR3 is 16 amino acids long. The germline gives CDR1 MDHEN, CDR2 SYDVKM. V lost 4 bases and J lost 4; bases outside the gene matches: 11. CDR3 sequence reads: CASSYRQGRRSETQYF. DNA of the CDR3: TGTGCCAGCAGTTACCGACAGGGGCGTCGGTCAGAGACCCAGTACTTC.

In this sample, this clone turned up a few times. The genes are TRBV28 and TRBJ1-4; 7 nucleotides agree with TRBD1. V lost 7 bases, J lost 7 bases, and 3 bases stayed unmatched. There are 12 residues in the CDR3. Germline assignment: CDR1 MDHEN and CDR2 SYDVKM. CDR3 in DNA: TGTGCCAGCAATCAGGGGGGTGAAAAACTGTTTTTT. Translated: CASNQGGEKLFF.

This clone has a handful of counts. This chain joins TRBV7-2 and TRBJ1-2, with 7 bases identical to TRBD1. Trimming took 1 base from V and 4 from J; bases not matched to a gene: 6. The CDR3 totals 15 residues. The germline V gene has CDR1 SGHTA and CDR2 FQGNSA. CDR3 in amino acids: CASSLETGRVYGYTF. In nucleotides, the CDR3 is TGTGCCAGCAGCTTAGAGACAGGGCGGGTCTATGGCTACACCTTC.

The table lists this clone with many counts. The chain uses TRBV13 and TRBJ2-1; 13 bases agree with TRBD2. CDR1 and CDR2 from the germline V gene are PRHDT and FYEKMQ (reference sequence). The ends lost 5 bases at V and 8 bases at J; junction bases unmatched: 6. The CDR3 runs to 15 residues. CDR3 loop: CASSLITSGRDEQFF. The CDR3 DNA sequence: TGTGCCAGCAGCCTAATAACTAGCGGGAGGGATGAGCAGTTCTTC.

This chain links TRBV7-9 with TRBJ1-2; D is ambiguous. The length of the CDR3 is 14 residues. The germline V gene has CDR1 SEHNR and CDR2 FQNEAQ (reference sequence). V dropped 1 base and J dropped 8 bases, with 14 bases sitting between them. The CDR3, as DNA: TGTGCCAGCAGCTTAGATGTAGGGCTGGAAGGCTACACCTTC. Translating it yields CASSLDVGLEGYTF.

This clone has just a few counts. The chain is built from TRBV7-2 and TRBJ1-2, with D possibly matching TRBD1 (5 bases). With 2 bases removed from V and 0 bases from J, the gap between germline ends came to 16 bases. Germline lookup yields CDR1 SGHTA and CDR2 FQGNSA. There are 17 residues in the CDR3. CDR3: CASSLIGRDLTNYGYTF. The CDR3 DNA reads TGTGCCAGCAGCTTAATCGGCAGGGATCTTACTAACTATGGCTACACCTTC.

In this sample, this clone turned up a few times. The CDR3 DNA follows: TGTGCCAGCAGCTTTTGGACAGGGGACGAAAAACTGTTTTTT. Translating gives CASSFWTGDEKLFF. This chain joins TRBV7-9 and TRBJ1-4; the match to TRBD1 covers 9 bases. This CDR3 has 14 residues. The junction had 4 bases not matched to a gene; V was cut back by 3 bases and J by 8 bases. Germline lookup yields CDR1 SEHNR and CDR2 FQNEAQ (reference sequence).

In its sample, this clone was seen a few times. CDR3 residues: CASSETQGNYEQYF. As DNA, the CDR3 is TGTGCCAGCAGTGAAACACAAGGGAACTACGAGCAGTACTTC. The V gene is TRBV6-1, the J gene TRBJ2-7; no reliable D call. V was cut by 2 bases and J by 3 bases, with 11 bases left in between. Germline CDR1 is MNHNS and CDR2 is SASEGT. The CDR3 length is 14 residues.

Only a few counts were recorded for this clone. The rearrangement joins TRBV2 to TRBJ2-7; D remains unclear. Trimming removed 4 bases at V and 2 bases at J, with 12 bases between. The CDR3 is 14 residues long. CDR1 and CDR2 (germline): SNHLY, FYNNEI. The CDR3 loop reads CASSARHMAYEQYF. DNA for the CDR3: TGTGCCAGCAGTGCGCGGCATATGGCCTACGAGCAGTACTTC.

Only a few counts were recorded for this clone. V gene TRBV18 combines with J gene TRBJ2-7, with 9 bases aligning to TRBD1. The trim removed 4 bases at V and 5 bases at J, leaving 6 bases unmatched. Germline V gives CDR1 KGHSH, CDR2 LQKENI. The CDR3 spans 14 residues. CDR3 loop: CASSLGTGNDEQYF. The CDR3 DNA reads TGTGCCAGCTCACTGGGGACAGGGAACGACGAGCAGTACTTC. Full variable domain (remainder filled in from reference TRBV18 and TRBJ2-7): NAGVMQNPRHLVRRRGQEARLRCSPMKGHSHVYWYRQLPEEGLKFMVYLQKENIIDESGMPKERFSAEFPKEGPSILRIQQVVRGDSAAYFCASSLGTGNDEQYFGPGTRLTVT.

The V gene is TRBV5-1, the J gene TRBJ2-3, with D possibly matching TRBD2 (5 bases). The germline CDR1 and CDR2 sequences are SGHRS and YFSETQ. Between the trimmed V and J ends, which lost 1 base and 0 bases, there was a span of 9 bases. CDR3 length equals 15 residues. The CDR3 region is CASSLTRRSTDTQYF. Here the CDR3 DNA reads TGCGCCAGCAGCTTGACTAGGCGGAGCACAGATACGCAGTATTTT.

The chain employs TRBV27 and TRBJ2-1; D gene unclear. Per the germline V gene, CDR1 is MNHEY and CDR2 is SMNVEV (reference sequence). The CDR3 is 11 amino acids. The ends were cut back, 3 bases at V and 7 bases at J, with 4 bases in the middle. This CDR3 is CASSLGNEQFF. CDR3 in DNA: TGTGCCAGCAGTTTGGGTAATGAGCAGTTCTTC.

V usage is TRBV19 and J usage is TRBJ1-4; no clear D. The CDR3 covers 14 residues. Trimming removed 9 bases from V and 8 bases from J, with 19 bases in between. Germline V gives CDR1 LNHDA, CDR2 SQIVND (reference sequence). CDR3 loop: CASIDGVYGEKLFF. In nucleotides, the CDR3 is TGTGCCAGCATAGACGGCGTCTATGGCGAAAAACTGTTTTTT. Combining the CDR3 with reference TRBV19 and TRBJ1-4 gives the whole variable domain DGGITQSPKYLFRKEGQNVTLSCEQNLNHDAMYWYRQDPGQGLRLIYYSQIVNDFQKGDIAEGYSVSREKKESFPLTVTSAQKNPTAFYLCASIDGVYGEKLFFGSGTQLSVL.

A few counts support this clone. The genes are TRBV5-6 and TRBJ2-5, with D possibly TRBD1 on 6 matching bases. The assigned J gene may be wrong: the sequence end matches TRBJ2-7 better. The germline gives CDR1 SGHDT, CDR2 YYEEEE. The CDR3 has 13 residues. CDR3 sequence: CASTRDTSYEQYF. The CDR3 DNA follows: TGTGCCAGCACCCGGGACACGTCCTACGAGCAGTACTTC.

This clone was observed a few times. The rearrangement joins TRBV15 to TRBJ2-7; TRBD2 aligns across 10 bases. With 6 bases clipped from V and 2 bases from J, the junction kept 10 bases outside the gene matches. The CDR3 consists of 16 residues. CDR1 is LNHNV, CDR2 YYDKDF, per germline (reference sequence). DNA of the CDR3: TGTGCCACCAGTGACCCGGGACTAGCGACGCCCTACGAGCAGTACTTC. It specifies CATSDPGLATPYEQYF.

The V gene is TRBV27, the J gene TRBJ1-1, with 7 positions matching TRBD1. The CDR3 has 13 residues. CDR1 is MNHEY and CDR2 is SMNVEV in the germline V gene (reference sequence). The V segment lost 2 bases and the J segment 11 bases; nucleotides outside the gene matches: 8. The CDR3 here is CASSLQGGHRAFF. DNA for the CDR3: TGTGCCAGCAGTTTACAGGGGGGACATCGTGCTTTCTTT.

The V gene is TRBV7-9, the J gene TRBJ2-2, with D possibly being TRBD1 or TRBD2 (5 bases each). Trimming left V 5 bases short and J 6 bases short, with 19 bases between. Germline loops: CDR1 SEHNR, CDR2 FQNEAQ (reference sequence). This CDR3 is 16 amino acids long. CDR3 nucleotide sequence: TGTGCCAGCAGCCAAGTCGTGTGGGGGAGCTCCGGGGAGCTGTTTTTT. Its protein product is CASSQVVWGSSGELFF.

There are a few counts of this clone. V is TRBV6-1 and J is TRBJ2-3; 10 bases agree with TRBD2. Germline V lookup: CDR1 MNHNS, CDR2 SASEGT. The CDR3 extends over 20 amino acids. After removal of 4 bases from V and 6 bases from J, the junction contained 22 bases not matched to a gene. The CDR3 is CASSARQGTSGIPFADTQYF. The CDR3 DNA is TGTGCCAGCAGTGCCAGACAGGGAACTAGCGGGATACCCTTCGCGGATACGCAGTATTTT.

CDR3: CASSQEAGLTYEQYF. As DNA, the CDR3 is TGCGCCAGCAGCCAAGAGGCAGGACTTACCTACGAGCAGTACTTC. The chain recombines TRBV4-3 with TRBJ2-7, with D possibly TRBD2 on 5 matching bases. CDR3 size: 15 residues. The germline V and J ends were trimmed by 0 bases and 2 bases, with 11 bases remaining between them. CDR1 and CDR2 (germline): LGHNA, YSLEER.

The chain carries TRBV5-4 and TRBJ2-3; TRBD2 matches 9 bases. The CDR3 totals 17 residues. V was pared by 0 bases and J by 5 bases, with 10 bases of the junction left unmatched. Looked up from germline, CDR1 is SGHNT and CDR2 is YYREEE (reference sequence). This chain's CDR3 is CASSLGPREGRGDTQYF. The CDR3 DNA follows: TGTGCCAGCAGCTTGGGTCCGCGGGAGGGCCGGGGAGATACGCAGTATTTT.

This clone has more than one count but fewer than ten. V gene TRBV5-1 combines with J gene TRBJ2-7; unclear D gene. V was shortened by 3 bases and J by 4 bases, with 11 bases between the two germline ends. Per the germline V gene, CDR1 is SGHRS and CDR2 is YFSETQ. This CDR3 is 13 amino acids long. The CDR3 spells CASSSPSTYEQYF. The CDR3 bases are TGCGCCAGCAGCTCGCCGTCCACTTACGAGCAGTACTTC.